These 28 T cell receptor beta chains were sequenced from one sample in a study of response to subunit inactivated influenza vaccine. A single record per CDR3 protein comes from TCRdb applying MiXCR to the RT-PCR reads. The repertoire holds some 500,000 distinct CDR3 sequences, with over 10% as singletons. Specimen: PBMCs from blood, collected about 6 weeks after vaccination. The source is a man between 50 and 59 years old who received an inactivated influenza vaccine.

The V gene is TRBV11-2, the J gene TRBJ2-5; no clear D gene. V was clipped by 0 bases and J by 3 bases, with 5 bases between them. The CDR3 consists of 13 residues. From germline, CDR1 is SGHAT and CDR2 FQNNGV. The CDR3 protein is CASSLEPKETQYF. CDR3 coding DNA: TGTGCCAGCAGCTTAGAACCAAAAGAGACCCAGTACTTC. Filled out from reference TRBV11-2 and TRBJ2-5, the complete variable domain reads EAGVAQSPRYKIIEKRQSVAFWCNPISGHATLYWYQQILGQGPKLLIQFQNNGVVDDSQLPKDRFSAERLKGVDSTLKIQPAKLEDSAVYLCASSLEPKETQYFGPGTRLLVL.

This rearrangement joins TRBV20-1 to TRBJ1-5, with TRBD1 matching over 8 bases. The length of the CDR3 is 15 residues. Germline V CDR1 and CDR2: DFQATT, SNEGSKA (reference sequence). Trimming took 6 bases from V and 0 from J; bases not matched to a gene: 7. CDR3 sequence: CSAPQGANSNQPQHF. The CDR3 nucleotides are TGCAGTGCCCCCCAGGGGGCAAATAGCAATCAGCCCCAGCATTTT.

The rearrangement links TRBV5-6 to TRBJ1-2; no firm D call. CDR1 is SGHDT and CDR2 is YYEEEE in the germline V gene. The V and J ends lost 0 bases and 2 bases respectively, with 8 bases between them. The CDR3 loop spans 14 amino acids. In nucleotides, the CDR3 is TGTGCCAGCAGCTTGGTCTCACGGAACTATGGCTACACCTTC. This gives the protein CASSLVSRNYGYTF.

The rearrangement joins TRBV4-3 to TRBJ1-5, with 7 bases aligning to TRBD1. Losses at the gene ends were 1 base for V and 6 bases for J; bases not matched to a gene: 9. The CDR3 is 16 amino acids. CDR1 is LGHNA, CDR2 YSLEER, per germline. In DNA form, the CDR3 reads TGCGCCAGCAGCCAAGCCCATGGGACAGAGAGTCAGCCCCAGCATTTT. Protein sequence: CASSQAHGTESQPQHF.

About this clonotype itself: A read error is possible here, since a much larger clone lies one base away. The chain is built from TRBV12-3 or TRBV12-4 and TRBJ1-4; D remains ambiguous. This CDR3 is built from 16 residues. Deletions cut 3 bases from V and 4 bases from J, with 15 bases between. The CDR3 is CASSFRRWVYNEKLFF. CDR3 in DNA: TGTGCCAGCAGTTTTCGGAGATGGGTTTATAATGAAAAACTGTTTTTT.

There are a few counts of this clonotype. The chain joins TRBV20-1 to TRBJ2-1; 7 bases align to TRBD2. The V and J ends lost 4 bases and 8 bases, in that order; junction bases with no gene match: 8. The CDR3 sequence is 13 residues long. Germline CDR1 and CDR2: DFQATT and SNEGSKA (reference sequence). The CDR3 here is CSANKGLGHEQFF. The CDR3 DNA reads TGCAGTGCTAACAAAGGACTAGGTCATGAGCAGTTCTTC.

This clonotype was seen repeatedly, ten times or more. The chain joins TRBV7-6 to TRBJ2-7; 10 bases agree with TRBD1. The CDR3 is 16 residues long. Per the germline V gene, CDR1 is SGHVS and CDR2 is FNYEAQ. V was pared by 5 bases and J by 5 bases, with 12 bases of the junction left unmatched. The CDR3 coding sequence is TGTGCCAGCAGCGTCCTGACAGGGGGCGTCATCGACGAGCAGTACTTC. This codes for CASSVLTGGVIDEQYF.

This clonotype was counted between two and nine times. The chain links TRBV29-1 to TRBJ1-5; D is uncertain. CDR3 length: 13 amino acids. Germline V gene lookup returns CDR1 SQVTM and CDR2 ANQGSEA. V was trimmed by 7 bases and J by 6 bases, leaving 16 bases between them. The DNA for the CDR3 is TGCAGCGCACTCGAGGGTGCAGCTCAGCCCCAGCATTTT. This codes for CSALEGAAQPQHF.

This clonotype has a handful of counts. The rearrangement links TRBV6-5 to TRBJ2-1; 9 bases agree with TRBD2. V dropped 4 bases and J dropped 9; count of bases not matched to a gene: 10. Germline CDR1 and CDR2: MNHEY and SVGAGI. The CDR3 extends over 15 amino acids. CDR3 sequence (DNA): TGTGCCAGCAGTTCCTTAGGTAGCGGGAGCGGTGAGCAGTTCTTC. This codes for CASSSLGSGSGEQFF.

The chain employs TRBV25-1 and TRBJ2-1; unclear D gene. The V end was cut by 6 bases, the J end by 7 bases, with 19 bases between. The CDR3 has 15 residues. Looked up from germline, CDR1 is MGHDK and CDR2 is SYGVNS. The CDR3 nucleotides read TGTGCCAGCAGCCCCGGGCTCCTCTGTACGAATGAGCAGTTCTTC. Translation gives CASSPGLLCTNEQFF. The whole variable domain, filled in from reference TRBV25-1 and TRBJ2-1, reads EADIYQTPRYLVIGTGKKITLECSQTMGHDKMYWYQQDPGMELHLIHYSYGVNSTEKGDLSSESTVSRIRTEHFPLTLESARPSHTSQYLCASSPGLLCTNEQFFGPGTRLTVL.

This clonotype was detected only a few times. The CDR3 DNA sequence: TGTGCCAGCTCACCACCGGACAGAAACTATGGCTACACCTTC. Translated, it gives CASSPPDRNYGYTF. The chain combines TRBV18 with TRBJ1-2; perhaps TRBD1 as D (6 bases). Germline V CDR1 and CDR2: KGHSH, LQKENI. The CDR3 loop spans 14 amino acids. V was trimmed by 0 bases and J by 2 bases, leaving 7 bases between them.

The table lists this clonotype with many counts. The rearrangement joins TRBV12-3 or TRBV12-4 to TRBJ2-7; D gene uncertain. V was shortened by 5 bases and J by 3 bases, with 5 bases between the two germline ends. The CDR3 length is 11 residues. The CDR3 nucleotides are TGTGCCAGCAGTCCACGCTACGAGCAGTACTTC. This codes for CASSPRYEQYF.

In this sample, this clonotype turned up many times. CDR3 nucleotides: TGTGCCAGCAGTTTAGGGGGGGCCTATGGCTACACCTTC. It is translated as CASSLGGAYGYTF. This chain uses TRBV12-3 or TRBV12-4 with TRBJ1-2; D is perhaps TRBD1 (6 bases). CDR3 length equals 13 residues. V lost 1 base, J lost 4 bases, and 7 bases lay in between.

V usage is TRBV20-1 and J usage is TRBJ2-7; 13 positions match TRBD2. This CDR3 has 16 residues. Trimming cost V 1 base and J 2 bases; bases outside gene matches: 5. Germline V gene lookup returns CDR1 DFQATT and CDR2 SNEGSKA (reference sequence). DNA for the CDR3: TGCAGTGCTAGAGCTCCCGGGACTAGCGGGACCTACGAGCAGTACTTC. Its protein product is CSARAPGTSGTYEQYF.

V and J are TRBV7-9 and TRBJ1-1; D call uncertain. The germline V and J ends were trimmed by 5 bases and 3 bases, with 16 bases remaining between them. The CDR3 covers 15 residues. Germline V gives CDR1 SEHNR, CDR2 FQNEAQ (reference sequence). The CDR3 loop reads CASSPRGYRDTEAFF. The CDR3 nucleotides are TGTGCCAGCAGCCCCAGAGGCTATCGGGACACTGAAGCTTTCTTT.

There are many counts of this clonotype. The chain has TRBV29-1 and TRBJ2-1, with D possibly matching TRBD2 (6 bases). V lost 4 bases and J 3 bases, leaving 10 bases between the germline ends. The length of the CDR3 is 13 residues. Germline CDR1 is SQVTM and CDR2 is ANQGSEA. CDR3 residues: CSVVGGHYNEQFF. CDR3 bases: TGCAGCGTTGTGGGGGGTCACTACAATGAGCAGTTCTTC.

This clonotype was picked up a small number of times. The chain employs TRBV20-1 and TRBJ2-6; D remains unclear. Germline V gene lookup returns CDR1 DFQATT and CDR2 SNEGSKA (reference sequence). The CDR3 runs 14 residues. The ends were cut back, 6 bases at V and 0 bases at J, with 9 bases in the middle. The chain's CDR3 is CSARAVSGANVLTF. The CDR3 nucleotides are TGCAGTGCCCGGGCCGTCTCTGGGGCCAACGTCCTGACTTTC.

Here the CDR3 reads CASSLRWGQSSYNEQFF. DNA for the CDR3: TGTGCCAGCAGCTTAAGGTGGGGACAGAGCTCCTACAATGAGCAGTTCTTC. The V and J genes are TRBV11-1 and TRBJ2-1; 7 bases fit TRBD1. The CDR3 sequence is 17 residues long. The germline V gene has CDR1 SGHAT and CDR2 FQDESV (reference sequence). J lost 0 bases, V lost 2 bases, and 7 bases had no gene match.

V and J are TRBV20-1 and TRBJ2-5; weak D call: TRBD1 (5 bases). Germline loops: CDR1 DFQATT, CDR2 SNEGSKA (reference sequence). CDR3 length equals 17 residues. Trimming stripped 1 base from V and 5 bases from J, with 23 bases between. The CDR3 sequence: CSARAPSRGNPRETQYF. The CDR3 DNA is TGCAGTGCTAGAGCCCCTTCAAGGGGAAACCCGAGGGAGACCCAGTACTTC.

In its sample, this clonotype was seen a few times. The rearrangement uses TRBV3-1 and TRBJ2-4, with 13 bases that match TRBD2. The CDR3 has 21 amino acids. V gave up 3 bases and J gave up 1 base; unmatched junction bases: 15. Per the germline V gene, CDR1 is LGHDT and CDR2 is YNNKEL (reference sequence). The CDR3, as DNA: TGTGCCAGCAGCCACCGTACGTTAGGGACTAGCGGGAAAAGGGCCAAAAACATTCAGTACTTC. Translating it yields CASSHRTLGTSGKRAKNIQYF.

The chain is built from TRBV18 and TRBJ1-5, with TRBD1 matching over 8 bases. Germline values: CDR1 KGHSH, CDR2 LQKENI. V lost 3 bases and J lost 1; bases outside the gene matches: 8. CDR3 length: 17 amino acids. The CDR3 region is CASSPVGQGLSNQPQHF. The DNA for the CDR3 is TGTGCCAGCTCACCCGTTGGACAGGGCCTGAGCAATCAGCCCCAGCATTTT.

This clonotype was seen a few times. Here the CDR3 reads CASRTDTRGELFF. The CDR3 DNA is TGTGCCAGCAGGACGGACACACGAGGGGAGCTGTTTTTT. The J gene is TRBJ2-2, the V gene TRBV6-1, with TRBD1 as a possible D gene (5 bases). Germline CDR1 reads MNHNS; CDR2 reads SASEGT. The CDR3 consists of 13 residues. Trimming stripped 6 bases from V and 8 bases from J, with 13 bases between.

This clonotype has more than one count but fewer than ten. The chain joins TRBV20-1 to TRBJ2-7; 11 bases line up with TRBD2. CDR1 DFQATT and CDR2 SNEGSKA come from the germline V gene (reference sequence). The CDR3 spans 15 residues. J gave up 3 bases and V 4 bases, and 8 bases lay outside the gene matches. CDR3 in DNA: TGCAGTGCTACCTCCGTGACTAGCGGGATCTACGAGCAGTACTTC. Its protein is CSATSVTSGIYEQYF.

This clonotype was seen only a few times. This rearrangement joins TRBV28 to TRBJ1-5; D is unresolved. V was trimmed by 5 bases and J by 7 bases, leaving 15 bases between them. The CDR3 covers 14 residues. Germline V lookup: CDR1 MDHEN, CDR2 SYDVKM. The CDR3 bases are TGTGCCAGCAGTCAAAACCCCTCCAGACAGCCCCAGCATTTT. It encodes CASSQNPSRQPQHF. Based on the CDR3 plus reference TRBV28 and TRBJ1-5, the full variable domain is DVKVTQSSRYLVKRTGEKVFLECVQDMDHENMFWYRQDPGLGLRLIYFSYDVKMKEKGDIPEGYSVSREKKERFSLILESASTNQTSMYLCASSQNPSRQPQHFGDGTRLSIL.

The chain couples TRBV6-6 to TRBJ2-4; D gene unclear. This CDR3 is 13 amino acids long. Germline V gene data show CDR1 as MNHNY and CDR2 as SVGAGI (reference sequence). Trimming left V 7 bases short and J 11 bases short, with 18 bases between. The DNA of the CDR3 is TGTGCCAGCAAAAACGAGAGGTACAGCTTTCAGTACTTC. It codes for CASKNERYSFQYF.

This clonotype was observed many times. The chain uses TRBV6-1 and TRBJ1-5; 9 bases agree with TRBD1. There are 15 residues in the CDR3. Unmatched junction bases numbered 7, after V lost 5 bases and J lost 5 bases. Germline CDR1 reads MNHNS; CDR2 reads SASEGT. The CDR3 here is CASSPGTGWDQPQHF. As DNA, the CDR3 is TGTGCCAGCAGTCCCGGGACAGGGTGGGATCAGCCCCAGCATTTT.

With respect to this clonotype: At one of its ends the junction is not consistent with the germline gene, which may arise from a read error. The V and J genes are TRBV6-5 and TRBJ1-6; the D gene is possibly TRBD1 (6 bases). The germline CDR1 and CDR2 sequences are MNHEY and SVGAGI. There are 15 residues in the CDR3. CDR3 amino acids: CASSYFRGANSPLHF. The CDR3 DNA sequence: TGTGCCAGCAGCTACTTTCGGGGGGCGAATTCACCCCTCCACTTT.

This clonotype was found a few times. This chain connects TRBV10-3 to TRBJ2-1; 8 bases are a match to TRBD2. CDR1 is ENHRY, CDR2 SYGVKD, per germline. CDR3 length: 15 residues. V shed 2 bases, J shed 8 bases, and the junction held 8 bases outside the gene matches. The CDR3 DNA follows: TGTGCCATCAGTGAGCCCGGGACTAGGGGGGATGAGCAGTTCTTC. As protein: CAISEPGTRGDEQFF.